A single sample is the source of the 26 T cell receptor beta chains below, sequenced in a study of cytotoxic CD8 clonotypes in ibrutinib-treated CLL. Assay: immunoSEQ multiplex PCR; the TCRdb copy retains only in-frame clones and omits some. Of over 110,000 clones in the sample, 85% to 95% were seen once. The sample in question was PBMCs, obtained after 12 months of ibrutinib treatment. The receptor source for this set is a human donor with chronic lymphocytic leukemia.

The CDR3 DNA reads as TGCGCCAGCAGCTTGGATCAGAGTATGAACACTGAAGCTTTCTTT. Translated: CASSLDQSMNTEAFF. The J gene is TRBJ1-1, the V gene TRBV5-1; D gene unclear. CDR1 and CDR2 from the germline V gene are SGHRS and YFSETQ. Trimming stripped 0 bases from V and 0 bases from J, with 9 bases between. This CDR3 comprises 15 residues.

The chain uses TRBV7-9 and TRBJ2-3, with D possibly being TRBD1 (5 bases). Trimming shortened V by 4 bases and J by 9 bases, and 5 bases separated the two germline ends. The CDR3 has 10 residues. In germline, CDR1 is SEHNR, CDR2 FQNEAQ (reference sequence). Here the CDR3 reads CASSSGTQYF. In DNA, the CDR3 is TGTGCCAGCAGCTCAGGGACGCAGTATTTT.

The chain carries TRBV29-1 and TRBJ2-2, with 10 nucleotides matching TRBD2. The ends lost 6 bases at V and 7 bases at J; junction bases unmatched: 11. The V gene's germline CDR1 is SQVTM and CDR2 ANQGSEA. The CDR3 covers 15 residues. The DNA for the CDR3 is TGCAGCGTGGTTAGCGGGAGGCCCCAGGGCGGGGAGCTGTTTTTT. Protein: CSVVSGRPQGGELFF.

V gene TRBV21-1 combines with J gene TRBJ2-1; the table assigns TRBD2, which was not confirmed against the DNA. TRBV21-1 is shown as a pseudogene. This CDR3 spans 15 amino acids. The CDR3 reads CASSYRDSHYNEQFF. The DNA of the CDR3 is TGTGCCAGCAGCTACCGGGACTCGCACTACAATGAGCAGTTCTTC.

The chain has TRBV7-8 and TRBJ2-2; the match to TRBD2 covers 14 bases. Germline CDR1 is SGHVS and CDR2 is FQNEAQ. This CDR3 contains 17 residues. Losses at the gene ends were 4 bases for V and 2 bases for J; bases not matched to a gene: 3. CDR3 DNA: TGTGCCAGCAGCTACGGACTAGCGGGAGGAAACACCGGGGAGCTGTTTTTT. Protein: CASSYGLAGGNTGELFF.

This clone has a single count. The chain couples TRBV7-9 to TRBJ1-4; tentatively, D is TRBD1 (5 bases). V lost 5 bases and J lost 8, with 15 bases in between. The CDR3 has 14 residues. The V gene's germline CDR1 is SEHNR and CDR2 FQNEAQ (reference sequence). The CDR3 nucleotides read TGTGCCAGCAGCGCCGGGACGATTATAGAAAAACTGTTTTTT. Protein sequence: CASSAGTIIEKLFF.

The rearrangement links TRBV28 to TRBJ2-5; TRBD2 matches at 8 bases. After removal of 3 bases from V and 1 base from J, the junction contained 10 bases not matched to a gene. This CDR3 has 17 residues. Looked up from germline, CDR1 is MDHEN and CDR2 is SYDVKM. CDR3 coding DNA: TGTGCCAGCAGTTTCCTTACTAGCGGAGAGGCCCAAGAGACCCAGTACTTC. This gives the protein CASSFLTSGEAQETQYF.

The V and J genes are TRBV28 and TRBJ1-2, with D possibly TRBD1 on 5 matching bases. Germline CDR1 and CDR2: MDHEN and SYDVKM. The length of the CDR3 is 12 residues. The ends were cut back, 7 bases at V and 7 bases at J, with 13 bases in the middle. The CDR3 sequence is CASTPGRRGYTF. CDR3 nucleotides: TGTGCCAGCACCCCGGGGCGGCGTGGCTACACCTTC.

The chain recombines TRBV7-5 with TRBJ2-1. TRBV7-5 is designated a pseudogene. This CDR3 is 11 amino acids long. CDR3 sequence reads: CARSSRDEQFF. The CDR3 bases are TGTGCCAGAAGCTCCCGGGACGAGCAGTTCTTC.

The chain's CDR3 is CASSLSSGSGRLNEQFF. CDR3 bases: TGTGCCAGCAGTTTATCCTCGGGTAGCGGGAGGTTGAATGAGCAGTTCTTC. The chain uses TRBV28 and TRBJ2-1; TRBD2 aligns across 10 bases. This CDR3 spans 17 amino acids. V lost 1 base to trimming and J lost 7 bases; unmatched junction nucleotides: 10. CDR1 and CDR2 (germline): MDHEN, SYDVKM.

The chain uses TRBV30 and TRBJ2-7; 12 bases fit TRBD2. The V and J ends lost 8 bases and 1 base, in that order; junction bases with no gene match: 6. This CDR3 contains 14 residues. Germline assignment: CDR1 GTSNPN and CDR2 SVGIG (reference sequence). The CDR3 bases are TGTGCCACGACTAGCGGGGGAAATTCCTACGAGCAGTACTTC. It specifies CATTSGGNSYEQYF.

V and J are TRBV7-3 and TRBJ2-7, with 7 positions matching TRBD2. The V gene end was trimmed by 1 base and the J gene end by 0 bases; junction bases not matched to a gene: 3. The germline CDR1 and CDR2 sequences are SGHTA and FQGTGA. The CDR3 consists of 15 residues. CDR3 sequence: CASSLMAGDSYEQYF. In DNA, the CDR3 is TGTGCCAGCAGCTTAATGGCGGGAGACTCCTACGAGCAGTACTTC.

The chain couples TRBV5-1 to TRBJ2-7; D might be TRBD1 or TRBD2, each matching 5 bases. Looked up from germline, CDR1 is SGHRS and CDR2 is YFSETQ. This CDR3 has 14 residues. V shed 0 bases and J shed 9 bases, with 16 bases lying between them. The CDR3, as DNA: TGCGCCAGCAGCTTGGTTGCGGCCCGGGACGGGCAGTACTTC. Its translation is CASSLVAARDGQYF.

This chain connects TRBV27 to TRBJ2-7, with TRBD2 matching over 11 bases. Germline CDR1 and CDR2: MNHEY and SMNVEV (reference sequence). The CDR3 loop spans 15 amino acids. V was pared by 6 bases and J by 3 bases, with 7 bases of the junction left unmatched. The CDR3 DNA follows: TGTGCCAGCAGCTATGCTAGCGGGAGGTACTACGAGCAGTACTTC. It yields the protein CASSYASGRYYEQYF.

The rearrangement uses TRBV5-1 and TRBJ2-7; 7 bases are a match to TRBD1. V lost 4 bases to trimming and J lost 0 bases; unmatched junction nucleotides: 7. CDR3 size: 15 residues. The germline V gene has CDR1 SGHRS and CDR2 YFSETQ. CDR3 DNA sequence: TGCGCCAGCAGCCAACAGGGGACCCTCTCCTACGAGCAGTACTTC. It codes for CASSQQGTLSYEQYF. Together with reference TRBV5-1 and TRBJ2-7, the CDR3 gives the full variable domain: KAGVTQTPRYLIKTRGQQVTLSCSPISGHRSVSWYQQTPGQGLQFLFEYFSETQRNKGNFPGRFSGRQFSNSRSEMNVSTLELGDSALYLCASSQQGTLSYEQYFGPGTRLTVT.

This clone was recorded once. The rearrangement joins TRBV2 to TRBJ2-7; 14 bases are shared with TRBD2. The CDR3 is made up of 17 amino acids. V dropped 6 bases and J dropped 3; count of bases not matched to a gene: 10. The germline V gene encodes CDR1 SNHLY and CDR2 FYNNEI. CDR3 loop: CASRLTGTSGSIYEQYF. The CDR3 bases are TGTGCCAGCAGACTTACCGGGACTAGCGGGAGTATCTACGAGCAGTACTTC.

This clone was found once. V usage is TRBV19 and J usage is TRBJ2-1, with 8 nucleotides matching TRBD1. V trimming: 5 bases; J trimming: 3 bases; junction bases outside the gene matches: 9. The germline V gene encodes CDR1 LNHDA and CDR2 SQIVND (reference sequence). The CDR3 covers 16 residues. CDR3: CASSPTGGLGYNEQFF. In nucleotides, the CDR3 is TGTGCCAGTAGTCCCACAGGGGGGTTGGGCTACAATGAGCAGTTCTTC.

The count of this clone is one. J is TRBJ1-5 and V is TRBV7-2; D possibly corresponds to TRBD1 (6 bases). Trimming took off 1 base at V and 1 base at J, with 8 bases between the two ends. The CDR3 has 15 amino acids. CDR1 and CDR2 (germline): SGHTA, FQGNSA. DNA for the CDR3: TGTGCCAGCAGCTTAGAGGGGGGGAGCAATCAGCCCCAGCATTTT. Protein: CASSLEGGSNQPQHF.

This chain joins TRBV4-3 and TRBJ2-1; no clear D. Per germline, CDR1 LGHNA and CDR2 YSLEER. Trimming pared 2 bases from V and 8 bases from J, leaving 10 bases between. This CDR3 spans 13 amino acids. Here the CDR3 reads CASSQRPSHEQFF. In nucleotides, the CDR3 is TGCGCCAGCAGCCAACGCCCCTCCCATGAGCAGTTCTTC.

The chain recombines TRBV19 with TRBJ2-3; D unclear. The CDR3 contains 14 residues. V was trimmed by 4 bases and J by 2 bases, leaving 10 bases between them. Looked up from germline, CDR1 is LNHDA and CDR2 is SQIVND (reference sequence). Here the CDR3 reads CASSKPSTTDTQYF. The DNA for the CDR3 is TGTGCCAGTAGTAAGCCCTCAACCACAGATACGCAGTATTTT.

The chain carries TRBV19 and TRBJ2-7; D may be TRBD1 or TRBD2 (6 bases each). V lost 5 bases to trimming and J lost 3 bases, with 14 bases between them. Germline V gene data show CDR1 as LNHDA and CDR2 as SQIVND (reference sequence). The CDR3 has 14 amino acids. CDR3 sequence reads: CASSWAGEDYEQYF. The CDR3 DNA sequence: TGTGCCAGTAGTTGGGCAGGGGAGGACTACGAGCAGTACTTC. Full variable domain (remainder filled in from reference TRBV19 and TRBJ2-7): DGGITQSPKYLFRKEGQNVTLSCEQNLNHDAMYWYRQDPGQGLRLIYYSQIVNDFQKGDIAEGYSVSREKKESFPLTVTSAQKNPTAFYLCASSWAGEDYEQYFGPGTRLTVT.

The chain is built from TRBV19 and TRBJ2-7; 7 bases align to TRBD2. There are 16 residues in the CDR3. J lost 2 bases, V lost 4 bases, and 11 bases had no gene match. The germline V gene has CDR1 LNHDA and CDR2 SQIVND (reference sequence). In nucleotides, the CDR3 is TGTGCCAGTAGTAAACTAGCGCCCACACCAACCTACGAGCAGTACTTC. As protein: CASSKLAPTPTYEQYF.

This clone was detected a few times. The rearrangement links TRBV7-3 to TRBJ1-2; D remains ambiguous. This CDR3 comprises 13 residues. The V end lost 3 bases, the J end lost 5 bases, and 10 bases lay between the germline ends. The germline V gene encodes CDR1 SGHTA and CDR2 FQGTGA. The CDR3 coding sequence is TGTGCCAGCAGCTTGGACGGGAAGTATGGCTACACCTTC. It is translated as CASSLDGKYGYTF.

This clone was observed a single time. The gene calls are TRBV2 and TRBJ1-2; D is unresolved. Per the germline V gene, CDR1 is SNHLY and CDR2 is FYNNEI. The ends were cut back, 5 bases at V and 8 bases at J, with 12 bases in the middle. There are 12 residues in the CDR3. The CDR3 bases are TGTGCCAGCAGTCTAATGGGCCGGGGCTACACCTTC. Protein: CASSLMGRGYTF.

The V and J genes are TRBV7-3 and TRBJ2-7; D is possibly TRBD1 (5 bases). V lost 6 bases and J 6 bases, leaving 15 bases between the germline ends. Germline-derived CDR1 and CDR2 are SGHTA and FQGTGA. The CDR3 is 13 amino acids. The DNA for the CDR3 is TGTGCCAGCAGTCTGAGTGGGGCTGGCGAGCAGTACTTC. It is translated as CASSLSGAGEQYF.

This CDR3 is CASTKNPGTSGRDFF. The CDR3 bases are TGTGCCAGCACCAAGAACCCCGGGACTAGCGGGAGGGATTTCTTC. This chain uses TRBV2 with TRBJ2-1, with 16 bases that match TRBD2. Germline values: CDR1 SNHLY, CDR2 FYNNEI. The CDR3 runs to 15 residues. With V trimmed by 7 bases and J by 16 bases, 13 bases remained unmatched.